Presented here are 23 T cell receptor beta chains from one specimen sequenced in a study of cytomegalovirus exposure and HLA in healthy donors. The primer mix had 60 Vbeta and 13 Jbeta primers. Sequenced by immunoSEQ multiplex PCR; TCRdb stores in-frame clones only, minus some. Of about 160,000 clones listed, about 82% are singletons. Sequences were obtained from PBMCs. The receptors here all came from a woman younger than 45 in good health and CMV-seropositive.

The chain links TRBV7-9 to TRBJ1-2; 9 nucleotides match TRBD1. CDR1 is SEHNR, CDR2 FQNEAQ, per germline (reference sequence). V lost 1 base to trimming and J lost 10 bases; unmatched junction nucleotides: 10. The CDR3 runs 15 residues. CDR3 DNA: TGTGCCAGCAGCTTAGGGTTCCGGACAGGGGACGACTACACCTTC. Residues: CASSLGFRTGDDYTF.

There are a few counts of this clone. The chain is built from TRBV5-1 and TRBJ2-5, with TRBD2 as a possible D gene (6 bases). The CDR3 totals 15 residues. V was cut by 0 bases and J by 4 bases, with 13 bases left in between. Germline values: CDR1 SGHRS, CDR2 YFSETQ. CDR3 protein: CASSLAGTRGETQYF. The CDR3 region has the DNA TGCGCCAGCAGCTTGGCCGGTACGCGGGGAGAGACCCAGTACTTC.

J is TRBJ1-1 and V is TRBV5-1, with D perhaps matching TRBD1 (6 bases). The V end lost 2 bases, the J end lost 1 base, and 12 bases lay between the germline ends. The V gene's germline CDR1 is SGHRS and CDR2 YFSETQ. The CDR3 is made up of 15 amino acids. The CDR3 spells CASSFGGQGNTEAFF. The CDR3 region has the DNA TGCGCCAGCAGCTTCGGGGGGCAGGGGAACACTGAAGCTTTCTTT.

The V and J genes are TRBV15 and TRBJ2-5; 7 bases fit TRBD2. Germline CDR1 reads LNHNV; CDR2 reads YYDKDF (reference sequence). The CDR3 loop spans 18 amino acids. V was clipped by 3 bases and J by 5 bases; unmatched bases: 18. CDR3 bases: TGTGCCACCAGCAGTCCGAGGTTGGCGGGGGTGGCTGGGGAGACCCAGTACTTC. Translated, it gives CATSSPRLAGVAGETQYF.

The chain joins TRBV28 to TRBJ1-6; D not resolved. Germline V gene lookup returns CDR1 MDHEN and CDR2 SYDVKM. V lost 4 bases, J lost 4 bases, and 14 bases lay in between. There are 16 residues in the CDR3. CDR3 sequence (DNA): TGTGCCAGCAGTTATATCGTTACAGAGTATAATTCACCCCTCCACTTT. Its translation: CASSYIVTEYNSPLHF.

The J gene is TRBJ2-1, the V gene TRBV7-2; D not certain. CDR3 size: 16 residues. The V gene's germline CDR1 is SGHTA and CDR2 FQGNSA. V lost 5 bases, J lost 0 bases, and 14 bases lay in between. CDR3 region: CASSLSGPYSYNEQFF. For the CDR3, the DNA is TGTGCCAGCAGCCTCAGTGGCCCGTACTCCTACAATGAGCAGTTCTTC.

The gene calls are TRBV19 and TRBJ1-2; TRBD1 agrees at 8 bases. V gave up 6 bases and J gave up 3 bases; unmatched junction bases: 18. The CDR3 has 18 amino acids. Germline V CDR1 and CDR2: LNHDA, SQIVND (reference sequence). The CDR3: CASRQGVPHPGSHYGYTF. For the CDR3, the DNA is TGTGCCAGTAGACAGGGGGTTCCACACCCCGGTTCCCACTATGGCTACACCTTC. Full variable domain (outside the CDR3, taken from reference TRBV19 and TRBJ1-2): DGGITQSPKYLFRKEGQNVTLSCEQNLNHDAMYWYRQDPGQGLRLIYYSQIVNDFQKGDIAEGYSVSREKKESFPLTVTSAQKNPTAFYLCASRQGVPHPGSHYGYTFGSGTRLTVV.

The V gene is TRBV4-1, the J gene TRBJ2-3; perhaps TRBD1 as D (5 bases). There are 13 residues in the CDR3. Trimming took 0 bases from V and 6 from J, leaving 7 bases between them. Germline lookup yields CDR1 MGHRA and CDR2 YSYEKL. Here the CDR3 reads CASSQEKGDTQYF. The CDR3 nucleotides read TGCGCCAGCAGCCAAGAAAAGGGGGATACGCAGTATTTT.

The chain has TRBV5-1 and TRBJ2-3; D remains unclear. CDR3 size: 15 residues. Per germline, CDR1 SGHRS and CDR2 YFSETQ. V was clipped by 4 bases and J by 4 bases, with 16 bases between them. CDR3 bases: TGCGCCAGCAGCACCGACATCTACGGCGCAGATACGCAGTATTTT. Protein sequence: CASSTDIYGADTQYF.

This clone has just a few counts. The gene calls are TRBV6-5 and TRBJ2-3; 11 bases line up with TRBD2. Trimming removed 2 bases from V and 2 bases from J; junction bases left unmatched: 3. Germline values: CDR1 MNHEY, CDR2 SVGAGI. This CDR3 has 16 residues. As DNA, the CDR3 is TGTGCCAGCAGTTACCTAGCGGGGGGAAACACAGATACGCAGTATTTT. Amino acid sequence: CASSYLAGGNTDTQYF.

This clone has only one observation. This chain connects TRBV5-8 to TRBJ1-5, with TRBD1 as a possible D gene (6 bases). V was trimmed by 2 bases and J by 5 bases, leaving 14 bases between them. Germline values: CDR1 SGHTS, CDR2 YDEGEE. This CDR3 has 15 amino acids. CDR3 bases: TGTGCCAGCAGCTTCCGAGCGGGGGGCGATCAGCCCCAGCATTTT. It is translated as CASSFRAGGDQPQHF.

This chain joins TRBV2 and TRBJ2-5, with TRBD2 matching over 7 bases. V lost 4 bases, J lost 5 bases, and 7 bases stayed unmatched. Germline V CDR1 and CDR2: SNHLY, FYNNEI. The CDR3 contains 14 residues. The CDR3 loop reads CASSGSSGTETQYF. CDR3 DNA: TGTGCCAGCAGTGGGTCTAGCGGTACGGAGACCCAGTACTTC. Full variable domain (rest looked up from reference TRBV2 and TRBJ2-5): EPEVTQTPSHQVTQMGQEVILRCVPISNHLYFYWYRQILGQKVEFLVSFYNNEISEKSEIFDDQFSVERPDGSNFTLKIRSTKLEDSAMYFCASSGSSGTETQYFGPGTRLLVL.

This sequence joins TRBV19 and TRBJ2-2, with 11 bases aligning to TRBD1. Germline loops: CDR1 LNHDA, CDR2 SQIVND (reference sequence). The junction had 4 bases not matched to a gene; V was cut back by 6 bases and J by 4 bases. The CDR3 loop spans 15 amino acids. CDR3 residues: CASSRTGGGTGELFF. The CDR3 region has the DNA TGTGCCAGTAGCCGGACAGGGGGCGGCACCGGGGAGCTGTTTTTT.

V usage is TRBV19 and J usage is TRBJ2-4; no definite D call. V lost 3 bases, J lost 5 bases, and 8 bases lay in between. Germline V lookup: CDR1 LNHDA, CDR2 SQIVND (reference sequence). CDR3 length: 13 residues. The CDR3 sequence is CASSIRRENIQYF. Here the CDR3 DNA reads TGTGCCAGTAGTATCCGCCGAGAAAACATTCAGTACTTC.

The gene calls are TRBV5-1 and TRBJ2-2, with D uncertain. V lost 5 bases, J lost 2 bases, and 13 bases lay in between. The CDR3 extends over 15 amino acids. The germline V gene encodes CDR1 SGHRS and CDR2 YFSETQ. This CDR3 is CASSSATGNTGELFF. CDR3 nucleotides: TGCGCCAGCAGTTCTGCGACGGGTAACACCGGGGAGCTGTTTTTT.

The genes are TRBV11-3 and TRBJ2-7; D is perhaps TRBD1 (5 bases). Deletions cut 5 bases from V and 3 bases from J, with 17 bases between. Germline V gene lookup returns CDR1 SGHNT and CDR2 YENEEA. The CDR3 length is 15 residues. Here the CDR3 DNA reads TGTGCCAGCAGCCCCGGTCGCCCAGGGAACTACGAGCAGTACTTC. It specifies CASSPGRPGNYEQYF.

The chain uses TRBV11-3 and TRBJ1-6; D gene uncertain. Germline CDR1 reads SGHNT; CDR2 reads YENEEA. Trimming took 4 bases from V and 0 from J, leaving 19 bases between them. This CDR3 is built from 19 residues. This CDR3 reads CASSSQEGRTSSYNSPLHF. The DNA of the CDR3 is TGTGCCAGCAGCTCCCAGGAGGGTAGGACCAGCTCCTATAATTCACCCCTCCACTTT.

V and J are TRBV30 and TRBJ1-6; D is ambiguous. CDR1 is GTSNPN and CDR2 is SVGIG in the germline V gene (reference sequence). With 0 bases removed from V and 8 bases from J, the gap between germline ends came to 14 bases. This CDR3 contains 15 residues. DNA of the CDR3: TGTGCCTGGAGTGTACTAGCACCTTTGGATTCACCCCTCCACTTT. This gives the protein CAWSVLAPLDSPLHF.

This rearrangement joins TRBV25-1 to TRBJ2-5; TRBD1 agrees at 7 bases. Germline V gene sequence: CDR1 MGHDK, CDR2 SYGVNS. This CDR3 contains 15 residues. The ends lost 3 bases at V and 4 bases at J; junction bases unmatched: 8. In DNA form, the CDR3 reads TGTGCCAGCAGTGATCCGCGGACAGGAGGAGAGACCCAGTACTTC. Protein product: CASSDPRTGGETQYF.

The chain carries TRBV4-3 and TRBJ2-4; weak D call: TRBD2 (7 bases). This CDR3 is 16 amino acids long. V was pared by 2 bases and J by 5 bases, with 16 bases between. Per germline, CDR1 LGHNA and CDR2 YSLEER. The CDR3 nucleotides read TGCGCCAGCAGCCAATCTGCGGGGGCCTATCAAAACATTCAGTACTTC. It is translated as CASSQSAGAYQNIQYF.

The table lists this clone with a count of one. The rearrangement links TRBV9 to TRBJ2-1, with D possibly matching TRBD1 (8 bases). The CDR3 spans 15 residues. V dropped 3 bases and J dropped 5 bases, with 15 bases sitting between them. Germline V gene sequence: CDR1 SGDLS, CDR2 YYNGEE. The CDR3 DNA sequence: TGTGCCAGCAGCGCGAGGACAGGGAGGGACAATGAGCAGTTCTTC. As protein: CASSARTGRDNEQFF.

This clone was detected once. The CDR3 carries no conserved terminal phenylalanine or tryptophan, so it likely arises from a read error. The rearrangement uses TRBV27 and TRBJ2-7; 8 nucleotides agree with TRBD1. The germline gives CDR1 MNHEY, CDR2 SMNVEV (reference sequence). V shed 5 bases, J shed 6 bases, and the junction held 12 bases outside the gene matches. The CDR3 loop spans 15 amino acids. The CDR3 is CASSIRTGLNVEQYL. DNA of the CDR3: TGTGCCAGCAGTATTAGGACAGGGCTCAATGTCGAGCAGTACCTC.

Notes on this clone: At the DNA level, this CDR3 is encoded by other sequences in the same sample as well. The chain couples TRBV27 to TRBJ2-5; TRBD2 aligns across 11 bases. The trim removed 2 bases at V and 4 bases at J, leaving 12 bases unmatched. Looked up from germline, CDR1 is MNHEY and CDR2 is SMNVEV (reference sequence). The length of the CDR3 is 18 residues. CDR3 DNA sequence: TGTGCCAGCAGTTTAAGCCCCCTCCTAGCGGGGGGACGAGAGACCCAGTACTTC. Protein sequence: CASSLSPLLAGGRETQYF.